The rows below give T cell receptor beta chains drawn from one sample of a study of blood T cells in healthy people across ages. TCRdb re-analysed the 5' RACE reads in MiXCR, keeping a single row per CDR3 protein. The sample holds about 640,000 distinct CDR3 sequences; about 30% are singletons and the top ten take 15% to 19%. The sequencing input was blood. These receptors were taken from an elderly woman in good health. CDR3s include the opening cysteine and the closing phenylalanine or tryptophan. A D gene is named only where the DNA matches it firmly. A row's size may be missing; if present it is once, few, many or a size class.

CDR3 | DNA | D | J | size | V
CSARRRTVDNEQFF | TGCAGTGCTAGACGTAGGACAGTGGACAATGAGCAGTTCTTC | . | TRBJ2-1 | many | TRBV20-1
CSANRVVDQPQHF | TGCAGTGCTAACAGGGTAGTTGACCAGCCCCAGCATTTT | . | TRBJ1-5 | few | TRBV20-1
CSVGQTMGETQYF | TGCAGCGTTGGCCAGACAATGGGAGAGACCCAGTACTTC | . | TRBJ2-5 | . | TRBV29-1
CASSSPGRRETQYF | TGTGCCAGCAGTTCCCCCGGTCGTCGGGAGACCCAGTACTTC | . | TRBJ2-5 | many | TRBV7-2
CASSEAPGPNQPQHF | TGTGCCAGCAGTGAAGCGCCAGGTCCTAATCAGCCCCAGCATTTT | . | TRBJ1-5 | . | TRBV6-1
CASSLAGQGDGYTF | TGTGCCAGCAGCTTGGCGGGACAGGGGGATGGCTACACCTTC | TRBD1 | TRBJ1-2 | many | TRBV5-4
CASSSREIYNEQFF | TGTGCCAGCAGCTCAAGGGAGATCTACAATGAGCAGTTCTTC | . | TRBJ2-1 | many | TRBV7-2
CATSRDGPSRTNEKLFF | TGTGCCACCAGCAGAGACGGACCGTCAAGGACTAATGAAAAACTGTTTTTT | . | TRBJ1-4 | . | TRBV15
CSARDQVGGERFF | TGCAGTGCTAGAGATCAGGTTGGCGGGGAGCGGTTTTTT | . | TRBJ2-2 | few | TRBV20-1
CASSPRSVGSTDTQYF | TGTGCCAGCAGCCCAAGGAGCGTTGGGAGCACAGATACGCAGTATTTT | . | TRBJ2-3 | . | TRBV7-3
CASSLEVTGVSPLHF | TGTGCCAGCAGCTTAGAGGTGACAGGGGTGTCACCCCTCCACTTT | TRBD1 | TRBJ1-6 | few | TRBV7-2
CASSLDLELLEVYEQYF | TGTGCCAGCAGCTTAGATCTAGAGCTACTGGAGGTCTACGAGCAGTACTTC | . | TRBJ2-7 | many | TRBV7-2
CSARKSGGAVGELFF | TGCAGTGCTAGAAAAAGCGGGGGGGCGGTCGGGGAGCTGTTTTTT | TRBD2 | TRBJ2-2 | few | TRBV20-1
CAWSPTGDGYTF | TGTGCCTGGAGTCCCACAGGGGATGGCTACACCTTC | TRBD1 | TRBJ1-2 | . | TRBV30
CASSPGWDRGYNEQFF | TGTGCCAGCAGCCCTGGCTGGGACAGAGGCTACAATGAGCAGTTCTTC | TRBD1 | TRBJ2-1 | . | TRBV3-1
CASSHRAGPYEQYF | TGTGCCAGCAGCCACCGGGCGGGGCCCTACGAGCAGTACTTC | . | TRBJ2-7 | many | TRBV3-1
CASSPQTGIGNQPQHF | TGTGCCAGCAGCCCGCAGACAGGGATCGGGAATCAGCCCCAGCATTTT | TRBD1 | TRBJ1-5 | . | TRBV7-8
CASRPSGGTQETQYF | TGTGCCAGCAGACCTAGCGGGGGGACCCAAGAGACCCAGTACTTC | TRBD2 | TRBJ2-5 | many | TRBV6-5
CAWSVPGQGLIGDTEAFF | TGTGCCTGGAGTGTACCTGGACAGGGATTGATTGGGGACACTGAAGCTTTCTTT | TRBD1 | TRBJ1-1 | . | TRBV30
CASSPLGLAVDTQYF | TGTGCCAGCAGCCCCTTAGGGCTAGCAGTAGATACGCAGTATTTT | . | TRBJ2-3 | . | TRBV7-2
CASSMGLQETQYF | TGTGCCAGCAGCATGGGACTTCAAGAGACCCAGTACTTC | . | TRBJ2-5 | many | TRBV13
CASSPPRGGRSTDTQYF | TGTGCCAGCAGCCCACCCCGGGGCGGGAGAAGCACAGATACGCAGTATTTT | TRBD2 | TRBJ2-3 | . | TRBV11-3
CASSLTGGSSYEQYF | TGTGCCAGCAGCTTAACAGGGGGAAGCTCCTACGAGCAGTACTTC | TRBD1 | TRBJ2-7 | many | TRBV7-9
CASSFGAENTEAFF | TGTGCCAGCAGTTTTGGGGCAGAAAACACTGAAGCTTTCTTT | . | TRBJ1-1 | . | TRBV12-3/TRBV12-4
CAWSVNIRVYGYTF | TGTGCCTGGAGTGTCAACATAAGAGTCTATGGCTACACCTTC | . | TRBJ1-2 | once | TRBV30
CASSPQTGQGGSEQYF | TGTGCCAGCTCACCACAAACGGGACAGGGAGGGAGCGAGCAGTACTTC | TRBD1 | TRBJ2-7 | . | TRBV18
CAVRGAGSEAFF | TGTGCCGTCCGGGGGGCGGGCTCTGAAGCTTTCTTT | . | TRBJ1-1 | . | TRBV30
CASNVDRDNSPHHF | TGTGCCAGCAATGTGGACAGGGATAATTCACCCCACCACTTT | TRBD1 | TRBJ1-6 | once | TRBV5-5
CASSLIQSTEAFF | TGTGCCAGCAGCTTAATACAGAGTACTGAAGCTTTCTTT | . | TRBJ1-1 | . | TRBV7-6